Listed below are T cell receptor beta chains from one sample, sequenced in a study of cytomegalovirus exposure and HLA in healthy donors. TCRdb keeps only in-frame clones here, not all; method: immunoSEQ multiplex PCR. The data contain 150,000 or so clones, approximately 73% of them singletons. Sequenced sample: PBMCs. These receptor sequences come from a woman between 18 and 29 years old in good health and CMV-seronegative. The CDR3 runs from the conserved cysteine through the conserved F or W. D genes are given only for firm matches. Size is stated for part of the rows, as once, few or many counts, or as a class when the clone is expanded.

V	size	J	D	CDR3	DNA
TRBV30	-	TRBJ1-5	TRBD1	CAWSAAGTGRNQPQHF	TGTGCCTGGAGTGCCGCCGGGACAGGGCGCAATCAGCCCCAGCATTTT
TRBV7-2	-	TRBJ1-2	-	CASSLGGSGARYGYTF	TGTGCCAGCAGCTTAGGAGGGTCAGGGGCTCGGTATGGCTACACCTTC
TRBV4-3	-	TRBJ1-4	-	CASSQDILYRDNEKLFF	TGCGCCAGCAGCCAAGACATATTGTACAGGGATAACGAAAAACTGTTTTTT
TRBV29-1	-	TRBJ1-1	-	CSVTRLSLNTEAFF	TGCAGCGTGACACGGTTGTCTCTGAACACTGAAGCTTTCTTT
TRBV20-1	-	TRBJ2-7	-	CSARPEYEQYF	TGCAGTGCTAGACCCGAGTACGAGCAGTACTTC
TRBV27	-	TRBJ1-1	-	CASSSNTGTTEAFF	TGTGCCAGCAGTTCCAATACAGGTACGACTGAAGCTTTCTTT
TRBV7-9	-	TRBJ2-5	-	CASSLRRGVRETQYF	TGTGCCAGCAGCTTACGCCGCGGGGTGCGGGAGACCCAGTACTTC
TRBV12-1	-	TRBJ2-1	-	CASRERGYSYNEQFF	TGTGCCAGCAGAGAGCGGGGCTACTCCTACAATGAGCAGTTCTTC
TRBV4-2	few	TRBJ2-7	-	CASSQNRDEQYF	TGTGCCAGCAGCCAGAACAGGGACGAGCAGTACTTC
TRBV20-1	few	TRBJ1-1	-	CSADRDNEAFF	TGCAGTGCTGACCGGGACAATGAAGCTTTCTTT
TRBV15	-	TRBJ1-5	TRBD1	CATSRAGTGASQPQHF	TGTGCCACCAGCAGAGCCGGGACAGGGGCCAGTCAGCCCCAGCATTTT
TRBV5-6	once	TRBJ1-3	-	CASSSGISGNTIYF	TGTGCCAGCAGCTCGGGGATCTCTGGAAACACCATATATTTT
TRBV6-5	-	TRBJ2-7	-	CASSSTDAYEQYF	TGTGCCAGCAGCTCGACTGACGCCTACGAGCAGTACTTC
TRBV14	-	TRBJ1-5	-	CASSQEKDSSNQPQHF	TGTGCCAGCAGCCAAGAAAAGGACAGCAGCAATCAGCCCCAGCATTTT
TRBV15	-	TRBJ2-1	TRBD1	CATTKTGGSYNEQFF	TGTGCCACCACCAAGACAGGGGGCTCCTACAATGAGCAGTTCTTC
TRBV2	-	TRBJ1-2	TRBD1	CASSDTGQGVDYGYTF	TGTGCCAGCAGTGATACGGGACAGGGGGTTGACTATGGCTACACCTTC
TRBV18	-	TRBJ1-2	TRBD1	CASSHDRDYGYTF	TGTGCCAGCTCCCACGACAGGGACTATGGCTACACCTTC
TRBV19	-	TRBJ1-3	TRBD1	CASQLQGISSGNTIYF	TGTGCCAGTCAGCTACAGGGGATATCTTCTGGAAACACCATATATTTT
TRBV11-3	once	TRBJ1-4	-	CASSLGQEF	TGTGCCAGCAGCTTAGGACAGGAGTTT
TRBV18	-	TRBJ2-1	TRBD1	CASSRPGQGGNEQFF	TGTGCCAGCTCACGACCGGGACAGGGGGGCAATGAGCAGTTCTTC
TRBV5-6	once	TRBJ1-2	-	CASSWPGPTPAGYTF	TGTGCCAGCAGCTGGCCCGGTCCGACTCCCGCTGGCTACACCTTC
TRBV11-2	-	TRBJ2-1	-	CASSLGAAPNEQFF	TGTGCCAGCAGCTTGGGAGCGGCCCCCAATGAGCAGTTCTTC
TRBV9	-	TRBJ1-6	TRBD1	CASSGPGQGNSPLHF	TGTGCCAGCAGCGGGCCGGGACAGGGAAATTCACCCCTCCACTTT
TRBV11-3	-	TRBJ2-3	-	CASSLGRGRTDTQYF	TGTGCCAGCAGCTTAGGCAGGGGAAGGACAGATACGCAGTATTTT